A selection of T cell receptor beta chains follows, all from one sample in a study of blood T cell repertoires in COVID-19. Here immunoSEQ multiplex PCR was the method, and the copy in TCRdb shows in-frame clones only, minus some. The sample includes about 380,000 clones, around nine tenths seen only once; the top ten take around 1.2%. Sequencing was done on a sample of PBMCs or T cells enriched from blood (not recorded which). These receptors were taken from a woman between 18 and 29 years old who had recovered from COVID-19. Both conserved end residues are part of each CDR3. The order of the fields is J gene, D gene, clone size, V gene, CDR3 protein, CDR3 DNA. D genes are given only for firm matches. Part of the rows lack a size; the others show once, few, many or a class for expanded clones.

J: TRBJ2-1; D: .; size: .; V: TRBV25-1; CDR3: CASSGGWTPSYNEQFF; DNA: TGTGCCAGCAGTGGGGGATGGACACCTTCCTACAATGAGCAGTTCTTC
J: TRBJ1-3; D: TRBD1; size: .; V: TRBV7-6; CDR3: CASSFPTGGGGNTIYF; DNA: TGTGCCAGCAGCTTTCCCACAGGGGGCGGTGGAAACACCATATATTTT
J: TRBJ2-3; D: .; size: .; V: TRBV24-1; CDR3: CATSASDSVLDTQYF; DNA: TGTGCCACCAGTGCCTCTGACTCCGTCTTGGATACGCAGTATTTT
J: TRBJ1-3; D: .; size: .; V: TRBV7-8; CDR3: CASSRQRLGDTIYF; DNA: TGTGCCAGCAGCCGTCAACGACTCGGGGACACCATATATTTT
J: TRBJ2-1; D: .; size: once; V: TRBV20-1; CDR3: CSARGTNEQFF; DNA: TGCAGTGCTAGGGGCACGAATGAGCAGTTCTTC
J: TRBJ2-2; D: TRBD1; size: .; V: TRBV19; CDR3: CASSAHGTGDTGELFF; DNA: TGTGCCAGTAGTGCCCACGGGACAGGCGACACCGGGGAGCTGTTTTTT
J: TRBJ1-1; D: .; size: once; V: TRBV6-1; CDR3: CASSERRAFTEAFF; DNA: TGTGCCAGCAGTGAAAGGAGGGCTTTTACTGAAGCTTTCTTT
J: TRBJ2-7; D: TRBD2; size: .; V: TRBV29-1; CDR3: CSAAATGGLYEQYF; DNA: TGCAGCGCCGCCGCGACGGGGGGACTCTACGAGCAGTACTTC
J: TRBJ1-6; D: .; size: .; V: TRBV9; CDR3: CASSPRALSSYNSPLHF; DNA: TGTGCCAGCAGCCCCCGAGCCCTAAGCTCCTATAATTCACCCCTCCACTTT
J: TRBJ2-5; D: TRBD2; size: .; V: TRBV7-9; CDR3: CASSLSSGGQETQYF; DNA: TGTGCCAGCAGCTTATCTAGCGGGGGCCAAGAGACCCAGTACTTC
J: TRBJ1-1; D: TRBD1; size: .; V: TRBV11-2; CDR3: CASSAGGGTEAFF; DNA: TGTGCCAGCAGCGCAGGGGGCGGTACTGAAGCTTTCTTT
J: TRBJ2-1; D: TRBD2; size: .; V: TRBV12-5; CDR3: CASGPSGLAGGNEQFF; DNA: TGTGCTAGTGGGCCCTCGGGACTAGCGGGGGGCAATGAGCAGTTCTTC
J: TRBJ2-5; D: .; size: .; V: TRBV15; CDR3: CATSRNPQSQETQYF; DNA: TGTGCCACCAGCAGGAACCCACAGAGCCAAGAGACCCAGTACTTC
J: TRBJ1-2; D: .; size: .; V: TRBV5-6; CDR3: CASNQGRGGGYTF; DNA: TGTGCCAGCAACCAGGGCAGGGGTGGTGGCTACACCTTC
J: TRBJ1-5; D: .; size: .; V: TRBV6-5; CDR3: CASSWTGVSNQPQHF; DNA: TGTGCCAGCAGTTGGACGGGAGTTAGCAATCAGCCCCAGCATTTT
J: TRBJ1-5; D: TRBD1; size: .; V: TRBV30; CDR3: CAWQTGFADQPQHF; DNA: TGTGCCTGGCAGACAGGGTTTGCGGATCAGCCCCAGCATTTT
J: TRBJ1-3; D: TRBD1; size: .; V: TRBV7-3; CDR3: CASSPTGAGNTIYF; DNA: TGTGCCAGCAGCCCCACAGGGGCTGGAAACACCATATATTTT
J: TRBJ1-4; D: .; size: .; V: TRBV5-1; CDR3: CASSLAGGQAEKLFF; DNA: TGCGCCAGCAGCTTGGCCGGGGGGCAGGCAGAAAAACTGTTTTTT
J: TRBJ1-2; D: .; size: .; V: TRBV6-1; CDR3: CASSVAGGDYGYTF; DNA: TGTGCCAGCAGTGTAGCCGGGGGGGACTATGGCTACACCTTC
J: TRBJ2-1; D: TRBD2; size: .; V: TRBV7-6; CDR3: CASSSGGWSGGRNEQFF; DNA: TGTGCCAGCAGCTCGGGAGGATGGAGCGGGGGTCGCAATGAGCAGTTCTTC
J: TRBJ2-2; D: TRBD2; size: .; V: TRBV3-1/TRBV3-2; CDR3: CASSQDRLAGGTGELFF; DNA: TGTGCCAGCAGCCAAGATCGACTAGCGGGGGGCACCGGGGAGCTGTTTTTT
J: TRBJ2-2; D: .; size: .; V: TRBV7-9; CDR3: CASSLGNYVTGELFF; DNA: TGTGCCAGCAGCTTAGGCAACTACGTCACCGGGGAGCTGTTTTTT
J: TRBJ2-7; D: TRBD1; size: once; V: TRBV6-5; CDR3: CASRDTGAYEQYF; DNA: TGTGCCAGCAGAGATACAGGGGCCTACGAGCAGTACTTC
J: TRBJ1-2; D: .; size: .; V: TRBV25-1; CDR3: CASSEEAGLNYGYTF; DNA: TGTGCCAGCAGTGAGGAAGCAGGGCTTAACTATGGCTACACCTTC
J: TRBJ2-2; D: .; size: .; V: TRBV6-1; CDR3: CASSEDVWGRTSNTGELFF; DNA: TGTGCCAGCAGTGAAGATGTTTGGGGGAGGACCTCGAACACCGGGGAGCTGTTTTTT
J: TRBJ2-1; D: .; size: .; V: TRBV5-4; CDR3: CASQGWAGTYNEQFF; DNA: TGTGCCAGTCAAGGCTGGGCCGGGACTTACAATGAGCAGTTCTTC
J: TRBJ1-1; D: TRBD1; size: .; V: TRBV3-1/TRBV3-2; CDR3: CASSQMDRGRTEAFF; DNA: TGTGCCAGCAGCCAAATGGACAGGGGGAGGACTGAAGCTTTCTTT
J: TRBJ1-4; D: TRBD1; size: .; V: TRBV7-2; CDR3: CASSSPGTGFTNEKLFF; DNA: TGTGCCAGCAGCTCTCCCGGGACAGGTTTCACTAATGAAAAACTGTTTTTT
J: TRBJ2-7; D: TRBD2; size: .; V: TRBV30; CDR3: CASSGGLSYEQYF; DNA: TGTGCCAGTAGCGGGGGGCTCTCCTACGAGCAGTACTTC
J: TRBJ2-2; D: TRBD1; size: .; V: TRBV7-9; CDR3: CASTLMRQGAGELFF; DNA: TGTGCCAGCACCTTGATGAGACAGGGGGCCGGGGAGCTGTTTTTT
J: TRBJ2-5; D: TRBD1; size: .; V: TRBV6-5; CDR3: CASGPQGEAKTQYF; DNA: TGTGCCAGCGGACCACAGGGGGAAGCGAAGACCCAGTACTTC
J: TRBJ2-5; D: .; size: .; V: TRBV5-1; CDR3: CASRKRTALSSQETQYF; DNA: TGCGCCAGCAGAAAAAGGACAGCTCTTTCCTCTCAAGAGACCCAGTACTTC
J: TRBJ1-3; D: .; size: once; V: TRBV28; CDR3: CASSLGQFSGNTIYF; DNA: TGTGCCAGCAGTTTAGGCCAATTTTCTGGAAACACCATATATTTT
J: TRBJ2-3; D: .; size: once; V: TRBV7-9; CDR3: CASSLSGPITDTQYF; DNA: TGTGCCAGCAGCTTATCAGGGCCGATCACAGATACGCAGTATTTT
J: TRBJ1-2; D: TRBD1; size: .; V: TRBV5-6; CDR3: CASSSSFGGQTYYGYTF; DNA: TGTGCCAGCAGCTCGTCTTTTGGGGGACAGACCTACTATGGCTACACCTTC
J: TRBJ2-5; D: TRBD1; size: .; V: TRBV3-1/TRBV3-2; CDR3: CASSLNPGQRKTQYF; DNA: TGTGCCAGCAGCTTGAACCCGGGACAGCGAAAGACCCAGTACTTC
J: TRBJ1-3; D: .; size: .; V: TRBV5-4; CDR3: CASSLVGGDYSGNTIYF; DNA: TGTGCCAGCAGCTTGGTGGGAGGGGACTACTCTGGAAACACCATATATTTT
J: TRBJ2-7; D: .; size: .; V: TRBV6-6; CDR3: CASTDRGDSSYEQYF; DNA: TGTGCCAGCACCGACAGAGGCGATAGCTCCTACGAGCAGTACTTC
J: TRBJ2-5; D: TRBD2; size: .; V: TRBV29-1; CDR3: CSVEDGMPGPRYGLGTQYF; DNA: TGCAGCGTTGAAGATGGTATGCCAGGGCCGAGATATGGACTAGGGACCCAGTACTTC
J: TRBJ1-6; D: .; size: .; V: TRBV6-2/TRBV6-3; CDR3: CASSYSHEGAQPLHF; DNA: TGTGCCAGCAGTTACTCTCACGAGGGCGCCCAGCCCCTCCACTTT
J: TRBJ2-1; D: TRBD2; size: .; V: TRBV7-3; CDR3: CASSPTNTSGGSYNEQFF; DNA: TGTGCCAGCAGCCCTACGAACACTAGCGGGGGTTCCTACAATGAGCAGTTCTTC
J: TRBJ1-1; D: .; size: .; V: TRBV13; CDR3: CASSSDTTEAFF; DNA: TGTGCCAGCAGCTCGGACACCACTGAAGCTTTCTTT
J: TRBJ1-1; D: .; size: .; V: TRBV6-5; CDR3: CASSPTGAGAFF; DNA: TGTGCCAGCAGTCCGACGGGAGCGGGAGCTTTCTTT
J: TRBJ2-7; D: .; size: .; V: TRBV29-1; CDR3: CSVTDWASSYEQYF; DNA: TGCAGCGTTACGGACTGGGCTAGCTCCTACGAGCAGTACTTC
J: TRBJ2-3; D: TRBD2; size: once; V: TRBV4-1; CDR3: CASSQGLAGGRSSTDTQYF; DNA: TGCGCCAGCAGCCAAGGCCTAGCGGGGGGACGATCTAGCACAGATACGCAGTATTTT
J: TRBJ1-1; D: TRBD1; size: .; V: TRBV5-1; CDR3: CASSGDSTNTEAFF; DNA: TGCGCCAGCAGCGGGGACAGTACGAACACTGAAGCTTTCTTT
J: TRBJ1-1; D: .; size: .; V: TRBV5-1; CDR3: CASSLTGFETPKGRNTEAFF; DNA: TGCGCCAGCAGCTTGACAGGGTTCGAGACCCCTAAGGGTCGGAACACTGAAGCTTTCTTT
J: TRBJ2-3; D: .; size: .; V: TRBV9; CDR3: CASSVAPREQAQYF; DNA: TGTGCCAGCAGCGTAGCCCCCAGGGAACAGGCGCAGTATTTT
J: TRBJ1-2; D: .; size: .; V: TRBV7-9; CDR3: CASSSSTDYGYTF; DNA: TGTGCCAGCAGCTCCTCGACAGACTATGGCTACACCTTC
J: TRBJ1-1; D: TRBD1; size: .; V: TRBV5-1; CDR3: CASSFGQGSVDTEAFF; DNA: TGCGCCAGCAGCTTCGGACAGGGGTCCGTGGACACTGAAGCTTTCTTT
J: TRBJ2-1; D: .; size: .; V: TRBV4-1; CDR3: CASSHITGFNEQFF; DNA: TGCGCCAGCAGCCACATTACAGGGTTCAATGAGCAGTTCTTC
J: TRBJ2-7; D: .; size: .; V: TRBV21-1; CDR3: CASTNTTTQTYEQYF; DNA: TGTGCCAGCACCAACACGACTACGCAAACCTACGAGCAGTACTTC
J: TRBJ2-2; D: .; size: .; V: TRBV7-9; CDR3: CASSFTANTGELFF; DNA: TGTGCCAGCAGCTTCACAGCGAACACCGGGGAGCTGTTTTTT
J: TRBJ2-2; D: TRBD1; size: .; V: TRBV5-1; CDR3: CASSSGTANTGELFF; DNA: TGCGCCAGCAGCTCAGGGACAGCGAACACCGGGGAGCTGTTTTTT
J: TRBJ1-1; D: .; size: .; V: TRBV5-6; CDR3: CASTLGGFGGTEAFF; DNA: TGTGCCAGCACCCTGGGGGGGTTCGGTGGCACTGAAGCTTTCTTT
J: TRBJ2-2; D: TRBD2; size: once; V: TRBV7-9; CDR3: CASSLDWTSGGANTGELFF; DNA: TGTGCCAGCAGCTTAGATTGGACTAGCGGGGGGGCCAACACCGGGGAGCTGTTTTTT
J: TRBJ1-5; D: TRBD1; size: once; V: TRBV27; CDR3: CASSELGQVHTNQPQHF; DNA: TGTGCCAGCAGTGAATTGGGACAGGTCCATACCAATCAGCCCCAGCATTTT